This T cell receptor beta chain is drawn from a study of identical twins. MiXCR was run by TCRdb on the 5' RACE reads, yielding one entry per CDR3 protein. Seen here are around 220,000 distinct CDR3 sequences, more than 12% observed once, and the top ten hold around 9%. J lost 8 bases, V lost 0 bases, and 2 bases had no gene match. The germline V gene has CDR1 SGHRS and CDR2 YFSETQ. The CDR3 is 14 amino acids. Only a few counts were recorded for this clonotype. The chain is built from TRBV5-1 and TRBJ1-6; 7 bases match TRBD1. This clonotype was obtained from a woman between 18 and 29 years old in good health. Sequencing was performed on memory (CD45RO+) T cells sorted from blood. In DNA form, the CDR3 reads TGCGCCAGCAGCTTGGATGGGACAGATTCACCCCTCCACTTT. Protein sequence: CASSLDGTDSPLHF. Looking up the rest from reference TRBV5-1 and TRBJ1-6 gives the full variable domain: KAGVTQTPRYLIKTRGQQVTLSCSPISGHRSVSWYQQTPGQGLQFLFEYFSETQRNKGNFPGRFSGRQFSNSRSEMNVSTLELGDSALYLCASSLDGTDSPLHFGNGTRLTVT.